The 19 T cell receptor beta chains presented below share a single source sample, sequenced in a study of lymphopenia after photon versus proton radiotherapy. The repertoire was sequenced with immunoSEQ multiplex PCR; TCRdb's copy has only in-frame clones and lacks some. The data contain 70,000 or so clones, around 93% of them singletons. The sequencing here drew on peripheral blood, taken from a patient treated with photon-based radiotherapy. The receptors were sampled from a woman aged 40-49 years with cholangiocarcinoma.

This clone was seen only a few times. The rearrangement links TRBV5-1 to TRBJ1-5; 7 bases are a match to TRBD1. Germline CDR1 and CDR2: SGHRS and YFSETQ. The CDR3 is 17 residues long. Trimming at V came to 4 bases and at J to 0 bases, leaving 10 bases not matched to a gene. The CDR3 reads CASSPQGGHYSNQPQHF. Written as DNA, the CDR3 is TGCGCCAGCAGCCCTCAGGGGGGGCACTATAGCAATCAGCCCCAGCATTTT.

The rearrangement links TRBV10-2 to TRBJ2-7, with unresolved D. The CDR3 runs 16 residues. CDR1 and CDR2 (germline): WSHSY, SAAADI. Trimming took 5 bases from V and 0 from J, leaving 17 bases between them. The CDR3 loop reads CASSPNRVLSSYEQYF. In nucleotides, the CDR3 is TGCGCCAGCAGTCCTAACCGGGTACTGAGCTCCTACGAGCAGTACTTC.

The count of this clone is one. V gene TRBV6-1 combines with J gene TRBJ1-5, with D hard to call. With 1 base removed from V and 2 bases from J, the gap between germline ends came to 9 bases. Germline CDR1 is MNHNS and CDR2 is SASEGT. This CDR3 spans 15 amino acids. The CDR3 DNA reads TGTGCCAGCAGTGAAGTTAAGAGTGGCAATCAGCCCCAGCATTTT. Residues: CASSEVKSGNQPQHF.

CDR3 sequence: CASSLGPGAEQFF. The CDR3 DNA is TGTGCCAGCAGCTTAGGGCCGGGGGCTGAGCAGTTCTTC. The J gene is TRBJ2-1, the V gene TRBV7-6, with D perhaps being TRBD1 or TRBD2 (6 bases each). The germline gives CDR1 SGHVS, CDR2 FNYEAQ. The germline V and J ends were trimmed by 1 base and 9 bases, with 10 bases remaining between them. The CDR3 is 13 amino acids.

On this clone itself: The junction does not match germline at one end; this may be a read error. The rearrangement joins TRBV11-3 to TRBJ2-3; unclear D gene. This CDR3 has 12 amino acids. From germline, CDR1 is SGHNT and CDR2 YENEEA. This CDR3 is CASSLDPDTQYF. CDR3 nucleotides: TGTGCCAGCAGCCTAGACCCAGATACGCAGTATTTT.

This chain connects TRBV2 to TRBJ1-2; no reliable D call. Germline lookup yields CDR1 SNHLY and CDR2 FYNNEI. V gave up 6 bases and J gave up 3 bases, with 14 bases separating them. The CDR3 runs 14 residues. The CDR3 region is CASRQPNWDYGYTF. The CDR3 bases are TGTGCCAGCAGACAGCCCAATTGGGACTATGGCTACACCTTC.

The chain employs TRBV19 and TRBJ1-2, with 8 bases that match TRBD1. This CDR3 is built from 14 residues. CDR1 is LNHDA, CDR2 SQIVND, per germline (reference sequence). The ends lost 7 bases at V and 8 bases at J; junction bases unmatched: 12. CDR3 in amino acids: CASILGQGTGGYTF. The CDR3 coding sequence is TGTGCCAGTATTCTCGGACAGGGCACTGGCGGCTACACCTTC.

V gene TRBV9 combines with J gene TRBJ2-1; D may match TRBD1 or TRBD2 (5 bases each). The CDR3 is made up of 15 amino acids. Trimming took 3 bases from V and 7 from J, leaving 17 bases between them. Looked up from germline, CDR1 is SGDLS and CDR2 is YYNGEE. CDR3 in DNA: TGTGCCAGCAGCGCTCGATCCGGGACCCCGAATGAGCAGTTCTTC. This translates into CASSARSGTPNEQFF.

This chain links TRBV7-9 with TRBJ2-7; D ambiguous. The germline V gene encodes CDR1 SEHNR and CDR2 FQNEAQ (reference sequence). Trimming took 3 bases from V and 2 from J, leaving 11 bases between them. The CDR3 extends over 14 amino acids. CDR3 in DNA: TGTGCCAGCAGCTTGGGCAGCGCGCCCTACGAGCAGTACTTC. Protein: CASSLGSAPYEQYF. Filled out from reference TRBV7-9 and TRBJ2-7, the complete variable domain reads DTGVSQNPRHKITKRGQNVTFRCDPISEHNRLYWYRQTLGQGPEFLTYFQNEAQLEKSRLLSDRFSAERPKGSFSTLEIQRTEQGDSAMYLCASSLGSAPYEQYFGPGTRLTVT.

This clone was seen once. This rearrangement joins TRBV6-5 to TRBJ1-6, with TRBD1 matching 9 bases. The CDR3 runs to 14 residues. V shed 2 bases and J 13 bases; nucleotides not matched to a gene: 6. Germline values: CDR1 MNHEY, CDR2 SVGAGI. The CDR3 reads CASSYVGTGSPLHF. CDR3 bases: TGTGCCAGCAGTTACGTTGGGACAGGGTCCCCCCTCCACTTT.

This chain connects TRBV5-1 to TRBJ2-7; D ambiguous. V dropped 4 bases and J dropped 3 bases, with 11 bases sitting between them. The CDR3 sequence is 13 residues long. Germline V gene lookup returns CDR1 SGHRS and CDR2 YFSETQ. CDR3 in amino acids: CASSTNSGYEQYF. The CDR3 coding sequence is TGCGCCAGCAGCACCAATTCCGGCTACGAGCAGTACTTC.

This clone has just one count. The CDR3 bases are TGTGCCTGGAGTGTAACCCACCGGGCGCGGGTTAACACCGGGGAGCTGTTTTTT. It codes for CAWSVTHRARVNTGELFF. This rearrangement joins TRBV30 to TRBJ2-2; tentative D call: TRBD2 (5 bases). Trimming shortened V by 0 bases and J by 2 bases, and 19 bases separated the two germline ends. This CDR3 is built from 18 residues. Germline V CDR1 and CDR2: GTSNPN, SVGIG (reference sequence).

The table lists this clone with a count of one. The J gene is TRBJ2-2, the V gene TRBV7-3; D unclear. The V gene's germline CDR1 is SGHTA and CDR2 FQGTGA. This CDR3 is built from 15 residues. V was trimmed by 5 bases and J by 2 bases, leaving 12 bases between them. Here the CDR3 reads CASSRATQNTGELFF. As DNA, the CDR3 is TGTGCCAGCAGCAGGGCTACCCAAAACACCGGGGAGCTGTTTTTT.

CDR3 coding DNA: TGTGCCAGCAGCTTAGACTACGAGCAGTACTTC. This sequence encodes CASSLDYEQYF. This sequence joins TRBV7-8 and TRBJ2-7; D is ambiguous. The CDR3 extends over 11 amino acids. CDR1 SGHVS and CDR2 FQNEAQ come from the germline V gene. Trimming left V 1 base short and J 3 bases short, with 1 base between.

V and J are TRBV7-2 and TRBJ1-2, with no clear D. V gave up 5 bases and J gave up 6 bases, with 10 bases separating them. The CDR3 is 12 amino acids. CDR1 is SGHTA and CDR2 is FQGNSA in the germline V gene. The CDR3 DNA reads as TGTGCCAGCAGCCGACAAGAGGATGGCTACACCTTC. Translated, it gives CASSRQEDGYTF. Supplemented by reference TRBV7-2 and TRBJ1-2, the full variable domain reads GAGVSQSPSNKVTEKGKDVELRCDPISGHTALYWYRQSLGQGLEFLIYFQGNSAPDKSGLPSDRFSAERTGGSVSTLTIQRTQQEDSAVYLCASSRQEDGYTFGSGTRLTVV.

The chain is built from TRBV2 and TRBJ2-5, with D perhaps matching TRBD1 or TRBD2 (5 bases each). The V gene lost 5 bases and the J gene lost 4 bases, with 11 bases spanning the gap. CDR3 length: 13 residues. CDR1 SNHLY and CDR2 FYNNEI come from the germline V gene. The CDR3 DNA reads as TGTGCCAGCAGTCCCCGGGGCCGAGAGACCCAGTACTTC. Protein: CASSPRGRETQYF.

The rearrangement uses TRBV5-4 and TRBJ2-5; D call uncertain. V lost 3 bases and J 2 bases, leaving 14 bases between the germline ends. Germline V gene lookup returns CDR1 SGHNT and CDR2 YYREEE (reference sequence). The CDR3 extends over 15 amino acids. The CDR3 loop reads CASSSYSRLQETQYF. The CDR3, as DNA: TGTGCCAGCAGCTCATACTCTAGGTTACAAGAGACCCAGTACTTC.

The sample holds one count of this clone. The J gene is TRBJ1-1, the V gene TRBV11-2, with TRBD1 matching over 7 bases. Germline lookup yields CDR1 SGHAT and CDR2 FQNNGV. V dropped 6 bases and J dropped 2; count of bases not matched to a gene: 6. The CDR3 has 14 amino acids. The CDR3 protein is CASSPGQANTEAFF. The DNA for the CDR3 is TGTGCCAGCAGTCCAGGACAGGCCAACACTGAAGCTTTCTTT. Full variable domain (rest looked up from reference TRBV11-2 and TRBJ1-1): EAGVAQSPRYKIIEKRQSVAFWCNPISGHATLYWYQQILGQGPKLLIQFQNNGVVDDSQLPKDRFSAERLKGVDSTLKIQPAKLEDSAVYLCASSPGQANTEAFFGQGTRLTVV.

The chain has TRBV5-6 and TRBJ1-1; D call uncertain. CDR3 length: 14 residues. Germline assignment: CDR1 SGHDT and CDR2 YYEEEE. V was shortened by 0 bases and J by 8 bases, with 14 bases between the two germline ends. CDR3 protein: CASSLVGVATEAFF. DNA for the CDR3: TGTGCCAGCAGCTTGGTAGGTGTGGCTACCGAAGCTTTCTTT.